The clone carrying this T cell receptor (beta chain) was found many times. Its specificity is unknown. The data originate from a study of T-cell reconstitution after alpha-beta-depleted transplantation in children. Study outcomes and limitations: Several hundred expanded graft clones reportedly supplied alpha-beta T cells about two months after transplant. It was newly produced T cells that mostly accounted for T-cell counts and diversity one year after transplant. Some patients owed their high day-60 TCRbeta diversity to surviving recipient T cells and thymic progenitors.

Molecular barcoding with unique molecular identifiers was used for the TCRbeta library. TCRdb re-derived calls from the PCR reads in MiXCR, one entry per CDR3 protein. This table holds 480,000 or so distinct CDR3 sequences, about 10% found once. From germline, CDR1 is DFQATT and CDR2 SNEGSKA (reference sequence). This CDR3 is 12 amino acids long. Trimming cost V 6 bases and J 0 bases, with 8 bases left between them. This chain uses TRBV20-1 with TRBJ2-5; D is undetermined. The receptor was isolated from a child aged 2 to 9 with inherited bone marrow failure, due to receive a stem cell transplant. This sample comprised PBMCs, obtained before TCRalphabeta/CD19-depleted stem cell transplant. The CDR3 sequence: CSASAYQETQYF. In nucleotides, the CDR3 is TGCAGTGCGTCGGCCTACCAAGAGACCCAGTACTTC.